One sample yielded the 24 T cell receptor beta chains listed below, sequenced in a study of Graves' ophthalmopathy and Graves' hyperthyroidism. RNA transcripts were the template, and TCR beta CDR3 regions were amplified from them. RT-PCR was first run with HTBI primers, then multiplex PCR in a second round. TCRdb redid the calling of the multiplex PCR reads with MiXCR, one entry per CDR3 protein. The profile shows approximately 160,000 distinct CDR3 sequences, roughly two fifths of them singletons. Sequencing used peripheral blood. The receptors here all came from a woman in her forties with Graves' ophthalmopathy.

This clonotype has at least ten counts. The chain recombines TRBV28 with TRBJ1-5; TRBD1 matches at 8 bases. V trimming: 3 bases; J trimming: 1 base; junction bases outside the gene matches: 5. Germline values: CDR1 MDHEN, CDR2 SYDVKM. The length of the CDR3 is 16 residues. This CDR3 reads CASSFLRDRSNQPQHF. The CDR3, as DNA: TGTGCCAGCAGTTTCTTGCGGGACAGGAGCAATCAGCCCCAGCATTTT.

The chain is built from TRBV30 and TRBJ2-7; D is uncertain. V dropped 1 base and J dropped 3 bases, with 7 bases sitting between them. This CDR3 is built from 12 residues. Germline V gives CDR1 GTSNPN, CDR2 SVGIG (reference sequence). The CDR3 DNA reads TGTGCCTGGAGTGCGACAAGCTACGAGCAGTACTTC. The encoded protein is CAWSATSYEQYF.

This clonotype was seen many times. The V and J genes are TRBV9 and TRBJ2-7; 9 bases fit TRBD2. The CDR3 has 16 residues. From germline, CDR1 is SGDLS and CDR2 YYNGEE. Trimming took 0 bases from V and 6 from J; bases not matched to a gene: 10. The CDR3 DNA sequence: TGTGCCAGCAGCGTAGGTGCGGGAGGGACTGGGGTCGAGCAGTACTTC. Protein: CASSVGAGGTGVEQYF.

V gene TRBV12-3 or TRBV12-4 combines with J gene TRBJ2-7; 8 bases are a match to TRBD2. Unmatched junction bases numbered 8, after V lost 4 bases and J lost 3 bases. The CDR3 sequence is 15 residues long. CDR3 bases: TGTGCCAGCAGTTCCGGGACTAGTTATGGCTACGAGCAGTACTTC. Translating gives CASSSGTSYGYEQYF.

The chain combines TRBV13 with TRBJ2-7, with 9 bases aligning to TRBD2. The trim removed 3 bases at V and 0 bases at J, leaving 9 bases unmatched. Germline-derived CDR1 and CDR2 are PRHDT and FYEKMQ (reference sequence). The CDR3 consists of 17 residues. CDR3: CASSFASGATSSYEQYF. CDR3 sequence (DNA): TGTGCCAGCAGCTTTGCTAGCGGGGCCACTAGCTCCTACGAGCAGTACTTC.

There are many counts of this clonotype. V usage is TRBV11-3 and J usage is TRBJ2-7; 11 bases fit TRBD2. CDR1 is SGHNT, CDR2 YENEEA, per germline. V trimming: 2 bases; J trimming: 0 bases; junction bases outside the gene matches: 6. The CDR3 totals 17 residues. The CDR3 spells CASSLSLGLAASYEQYF. CDR3 nucleotide sequence: TGTGCCAGCAGCTTATCTCTGGGACTAGCGGCCTCCTACGAGCAGTACTTC. The variable domain in full, with the rest retrieved from reference TRBV11-3 and TRBJ2-7, is EAGVVQSPRYKIIEKKQPVAFWCNPISGHNTLYWYLQNLGQGPELLIRYENEEAVDDSQLPKDRFSAERLKGVDSTLKIQPAELGDSAVYLCASSLSLGLAASYEQYFGPGTRLTVT.

This clonotype was detected ten times or more. The chain combines TRBV30 with TRBJ1-5; maybe TRBD1 (6 bases). Between the trimmed V and J ends, which lost 1 base and 5 bases, there was a span of 15 bases. The CDR3 is 15 residues long. Germline CDR1 GTSNPN, CDR2 SVGIG (reference sequence). The CDR3 region is CAWSGGGLGDQPQHF. The CDR3 DNA sequence: TGTGCCTGGAGTGGGGGGGGCCTGGGTGATCAGCCCCAGCATTTT.

Ten or more counts support this clonotype. This chain joins TRBV12-3 or TRBV12-4 and TRBJ2-5; TRBD1 might be the D (5 bases). The CDR3 sequence is 16 residues long. The V gene lost 7 bases and the J gene lost 0 bases, with 18 bases spanning the gap. The CDR3 nucleotides read TGTGCCAGCATCTTATGGACACGACGGAACCAAGAGACCCAGTACTTC. This gives the protein CASILWTRRNQETQYF.

This clonotype was counted many times. V gene TRBV2 combines with J gene TRBJ2-7, with D uncertain. V lost 9 bases, J lost 2 bases, and 17 bases lay in between. This CDR3 region has 14 residues. Germline assignment: CDR1 SNHLY and CDR2 FYNNEI. CDR3 amino acids: CAREGASGPYEQYF. CDR3 nucleotides: TGTGCCAGAGAAGGCGCCTCTGGCCCCTACGAGCAGTACTTC.

The table lists this clonotype with many counts. The rearrangement links TRBV27 to TRBJ1-6; D is perhaps TRBD1 (5 bases). Trimming left V 1 base short and J 7 bases short, with 17 bases between. The CDR3 covers 17 residues. The V gene's germline CDR1 is MNHEY and CDR2 SMNVEV (reference sequence). This chain's CDR3 is CASSLFVGVGRNSPLHF. The CDR3 DNA reads TGTGCCAGCAGTTTATTTGTCGGTGTGGGACGAAATTCACCCCTCCACTTT.

This clonotype has a count of ten or more. The chain has TRBV4-1 and TRBJ2-5; TRBD2 matches 16 bases. The length of the CDR3 is 18 residues. V trimming: 2 bases; J trimming: 4 bases; junction bases outside the gene matches: 7. CDR1 MGHRA and CDR2 YSYEKL come from the germline V gene. In DNA form, the CDR3 reads TGCGCCAGCAGCCAAATCGGGACTAGCGGGAGGGCCCGAGAGACCCAGTACTTC. It yields the protein CASSQIGTSGRARETQYF.

This clonotype was counted at least ten times. J is TRBJ2-2 and V is TRBV7-2, with D tentatively TRBD2 (6 bases). The CDR3 is made up of 16 amino acids. Germline V gives CDR1 SGHTA, CDR2 FQGNSA. Deletions cut 0 bases from V and 5 bases from J, with 13 bases between. The CDR3 loop is CASSLAGPSVTGELFF. CDR3 nucleotides: TGTGCCAGCAGCTTAGCAGGGCCTAGCGTTACCGGGGAGCTGTTTTTT.

Many counts were recorded for this clonotype. The genes are TRBV28 and TRBJ2-3; D is undetermined. The CDR3 extends over 13 amino acids. CDR1 and CDR2 (germline): MDHEN, SYDVKM. V lost 4 bases and J 3 bases, leaving 8 bases between the germline ends. CDR3 loop: CASSSFGTDTQYF. The CDR3 region has the DNA TGTGCCAGCAGTTCTTTTGGTACAGATACGCAGTATTTT.

In its sample, this clonotype was seen many times. The rearrangement joins TRBV20-1 to TRBJ2-1, with a possible D match to TRBD2 (6 bases). The germline gives CDR1 DFQATT, CDR2 SNEGSKA (reference sequence). The CDR3 is 18 residues long. V lost 1 base and J lost 5, with 24 bases in between. This chain's CDR3 is CSARGALRARRRDNEQFF. The CDR3 DNA sequence: TGCAGTGCTAGAGGGGCCCTCAGGGCTAGGAGGAGGGACAATGAGCAGTTCTTC.

This clonotype was counted many times. This chain connects TRBV20-1 to TRBJ1-1; D remains unclear. Trimming cost V 3 bases and J 1 base, with 9 bases left between them. The CDR3 runs 13 residues. CDR1 DFQATT and CDR2 SNEGSKA come from the germline V gene (reference sequence). CDR3 nucleotides: TGCAGTGCTAGCGGAAACGGGAACACTGAAGCTTTCTTT. Its translation: CSASGNGNTEAFF.

The chain carries TRBV6-2 or TRBV6-3 and TRBJ2-7; possibly TRBD1 for D (5 bases). From germline, CDR1 is MNHEY and CDR2 SVGEGT. Trimming stripped 1 base from V and 5 bases from J, with 12 bases between. CDR3 length: 14 residues. The CDR3 sequence: CASSYFPGSDEQYF. As DNA, the CDR3 is TGTGCCAGCAGTTACTTTCCAGGGTCGGACGAGCAGTACTTC.

Ten or more counts support this clonotype. V usage is TRBV11-2 and J usage is TRBJ2-5; D is ambiguous. Looked up from germline, CDR1 is SGHAT and CDR2 is FQNNGV. CDR3 size: 14 residues. With 4 bases removed from V and 5 bases from J, the gap between germline ends came to 14 bases. The CDR3 nucleotides read TGTGCCAGCAGCTCCCGTGTGTCTGGGGAGACCCAGTACTTC. It codes for CASSSRVSGETQYF.

The rearrangement uses TRBV20-1 and TRBJ2-2, with TRBD1 identical over 7 bases. J was trimmed by 2 bases and V by 0 bases; bases with no gene match: 12. From germline, CDR1 is DFQATT and CDR2 SNEGSKA (reference sequence). CDR3 length: 18 amino acids. CDR3 DNA: TGCAGTGCTAGAGATAGAAAAAGGGGGCTTGTTAACACCGGGGAGCTGTTTTTT. It specifies CSARDRKRGLVNTGELFF.

At least ten counts were recorded for this clonotype. This chain connects TRBV7-2 to TRBJ2-4; TRBD1 agrees at 7 bases. Per the germline V gene, CDR1 is SGHTA and CDR2 is FQGNSA. J gave up 5 bases and V 4 bases, and 2 bases lay outside the gene matches. This CDR3 is built from 13 residues. CDR3 DNA sequence: TGTGCCAGCAGCTGGGGACAGCAAAACATTCAGTACTTC. Protein sequence: CASSWGQQNIQYF. Using reference TRBV7-2 and TRBJ2-4 for the parts outside the CDR3, the full variable domain is GAGVSQSPSNKVTEKGKDVELRCDPISGHTALYWYRQSLGQGLEFLIYFQGNSAPDKSGLPSDRFSAERTGGSVSTLTIQRTQQEDSAVYLCASSWGQQNIQYFGAGTRLSVL.

The chain is built from TRBV12-3 or TRBV12-4 and TRBJ1-2, with TRBD1 matching 10 bases. This CDR3 contains 16 residues. Trimming cost V 6 bases and J 8 bases; bases outside gene matches: 15. The CDR3, as DNA: TGTGCCAGCAGCCTTTATCTCGACAGGGGGCGCGGAGGCTACACCTTC. Amino acids: CASSLYLDRGRGGYTF.

The chain recombines TRBV6-1 with TRBJ2-7; D remains ambiguous. The V and J ends lost 6 bases and 1 base respectively, with 10 bases between them. CDR1 and CDR2 from the germline V gene are MNHNS and SASEGT. This CDR3 has 13 residues. CDR3 loop: CASRSIISYEQYF. In DNA form, the CDR3 reads TGTGCCAGCAGAAGTATAATTTCCTACGAGCAGTACTTC.

The chain has TRBV6-1 and TRBJ1-1; D is ambiguous. V lost 8 bases to trimming and J lost 1 base, with 14 bases between them. Looked up from germline, CDR1 is MNHNS and CDR2 is SASEGT. The length of the CDR3 is 14 residues. The CDR3 sequence is CASLDRGSNTEAFF. In nucleotides, the CDR3 is TGTGCCAGCTTAGATCGGGGTTCGAACACTGAAGCTTTCTTT.

CDR3 protein: CASSPLDRDGYTF. The CDR3 DNA reads TGTGCCAGCAGTCCACTTGACAGGGATGGCTACACCTTC. The rearrangement links TRBV6-1 to TRBJ1-2, with TRBD1 matching 7 bases. From germline, CDR1 is MNHNS and CDR2 SASEGT. This CDR3 contains 13 residues. The V gene end was trimmed by 5 bases and the J gene end by 6 bases; junction bases not matched to a gene: 6.

This clonotype was seen only once. The CDR3 protein is CASSYPMGLDTYEQYF. The CDR3 DNA sequence: TGTGCCAGCAGTTACCCTATGGGCCTTGATACCTACGAGCAGTACTTC. V usage is TRBV6-7 and J usage is TRBJ2-7; D unclear. TRBV6-7 is designated an ORF whose function remains uncertain. The CDR3 spans 16 residues. Trimming removed 2 bases from V and 2 bases from J, with 16 bases in between.